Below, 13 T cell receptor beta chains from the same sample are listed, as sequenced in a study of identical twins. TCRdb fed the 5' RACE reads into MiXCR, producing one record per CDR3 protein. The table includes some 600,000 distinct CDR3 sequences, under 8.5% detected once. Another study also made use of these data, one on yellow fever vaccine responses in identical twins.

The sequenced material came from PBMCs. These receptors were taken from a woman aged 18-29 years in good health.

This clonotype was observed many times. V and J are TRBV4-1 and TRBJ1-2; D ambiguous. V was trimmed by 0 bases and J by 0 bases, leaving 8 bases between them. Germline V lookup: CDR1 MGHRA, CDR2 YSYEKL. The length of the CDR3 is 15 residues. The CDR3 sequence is CASSQDQFSNYGYTF. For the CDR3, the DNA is TGCGCCAGCAGCCAAGACCAATTTTCTAACTATGGCTACACCTTC.

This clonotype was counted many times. CDR3 nucleotide sequence: TGTGCCAGCAGTTCCATTGACAACACAGATACGCAGTATTTT. Translated: CASSSIDNTDTQYF. This chain links TRBV12-3 or TRBV12-4 with TRBJ2-3; D is unclear. This CDR3 spans 14 amino acids. With 4 bases removed from V and 2 bases from J, the gap between germline ends came to 10 bases.

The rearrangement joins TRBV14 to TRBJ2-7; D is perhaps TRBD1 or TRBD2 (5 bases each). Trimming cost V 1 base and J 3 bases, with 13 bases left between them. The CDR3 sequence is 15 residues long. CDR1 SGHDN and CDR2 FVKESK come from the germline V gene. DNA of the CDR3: TGTGCCAGCAGCCAAGGGCACGGGGCTAACTACGAGCAGTACGTC. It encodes CASSQGHGANYEQYV.

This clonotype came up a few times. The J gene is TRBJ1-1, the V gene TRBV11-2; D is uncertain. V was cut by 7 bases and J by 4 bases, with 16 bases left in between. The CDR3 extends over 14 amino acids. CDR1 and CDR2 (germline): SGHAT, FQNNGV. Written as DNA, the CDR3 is TGTGCCAGCAACCCGGGGAGGGAGGGCACTGAAGCTTTCTTT. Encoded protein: CASNPGREGTEAFF.

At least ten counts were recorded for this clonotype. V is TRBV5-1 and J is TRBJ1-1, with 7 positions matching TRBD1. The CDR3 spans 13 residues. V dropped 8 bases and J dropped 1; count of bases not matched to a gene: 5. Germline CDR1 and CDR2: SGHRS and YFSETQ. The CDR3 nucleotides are TGCGCCAGTACAGGGGTCAGGAACACTGAAGCTTTCTTT. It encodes CASTGVRNTEAFF.

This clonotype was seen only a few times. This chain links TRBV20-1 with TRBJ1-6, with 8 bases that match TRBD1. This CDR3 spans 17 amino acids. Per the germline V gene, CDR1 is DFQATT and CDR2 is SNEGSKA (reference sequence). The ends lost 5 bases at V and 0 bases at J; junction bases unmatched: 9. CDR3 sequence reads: CSASRTGLPSYNSPLHF. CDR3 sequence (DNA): TGCAGTGCTTCCCGGACAGGGCTCCCCTCCTATAATTCACCCCTCCACTTT.

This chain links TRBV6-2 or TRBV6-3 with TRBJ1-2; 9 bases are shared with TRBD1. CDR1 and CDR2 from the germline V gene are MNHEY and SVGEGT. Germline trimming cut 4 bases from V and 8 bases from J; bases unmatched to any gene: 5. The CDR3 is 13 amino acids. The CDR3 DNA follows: TGTGCCAGCAGTTGGACAGGGGATTTCGGCTACACCTTC. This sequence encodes CASSWTGDFGYTF.

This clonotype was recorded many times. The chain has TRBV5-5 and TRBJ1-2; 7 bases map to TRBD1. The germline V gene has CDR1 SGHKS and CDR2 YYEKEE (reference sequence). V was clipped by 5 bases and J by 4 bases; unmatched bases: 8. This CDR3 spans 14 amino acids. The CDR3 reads CASSSRQGGYGYTF. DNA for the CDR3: TGTGCCAGCAGTTCTAGACAGGGAGGCTATGGCTACACCTTC.

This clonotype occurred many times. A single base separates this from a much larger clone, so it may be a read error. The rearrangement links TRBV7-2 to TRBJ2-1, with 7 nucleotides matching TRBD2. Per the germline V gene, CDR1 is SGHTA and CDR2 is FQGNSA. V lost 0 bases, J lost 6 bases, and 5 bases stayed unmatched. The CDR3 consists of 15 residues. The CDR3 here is CASSLAGGPSNEQFF. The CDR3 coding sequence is TGTGCCAGCAGCTTAGCGGGAGGGCCTTCCAATGAGCAGTTCTTC.

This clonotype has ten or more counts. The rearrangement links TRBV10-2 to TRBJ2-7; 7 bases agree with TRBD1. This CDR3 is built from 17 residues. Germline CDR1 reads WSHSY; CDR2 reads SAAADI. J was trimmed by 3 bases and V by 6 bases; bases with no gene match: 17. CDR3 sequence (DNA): TGCGCCAGCAGGACCGGGACAGAGCCCTTTTCCGACTACGAGCAGTACGTC. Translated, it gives CASRTGTEPFSDYEQYV.

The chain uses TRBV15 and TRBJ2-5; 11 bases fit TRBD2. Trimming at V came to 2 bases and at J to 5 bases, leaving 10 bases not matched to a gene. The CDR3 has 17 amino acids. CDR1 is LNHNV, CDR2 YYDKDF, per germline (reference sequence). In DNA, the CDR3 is TGTGCCACCAGCAGAACACCGGGACTAGCGGACGCGGAGACCCAGTACTTC. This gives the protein CATSRTPGLADAETQYF.

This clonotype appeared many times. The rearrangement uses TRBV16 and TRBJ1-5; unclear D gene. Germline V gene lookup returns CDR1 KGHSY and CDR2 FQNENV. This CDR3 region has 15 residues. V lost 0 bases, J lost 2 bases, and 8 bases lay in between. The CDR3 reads CASSQSTQGNQPQHF. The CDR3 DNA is TGTGCCAGCAGCCAATCTACCCAGGGCAATCAGCCCCAGCATTTT.

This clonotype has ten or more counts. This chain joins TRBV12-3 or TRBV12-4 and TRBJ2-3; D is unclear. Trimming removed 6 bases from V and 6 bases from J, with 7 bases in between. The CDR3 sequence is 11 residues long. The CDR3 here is CASSRLDTQYF. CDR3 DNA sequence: TGTGCCAGCAGCCGGTTGGATACGCAGTATTTT.